The present T cell receptor (beta chain) was sequenced within a study of CD8 T cells in ankylosing spondylitis. About this clonotype: Its antigen is unidentified.

TCRdb itself ran the 5' RACE reads through MiXCR, one entry per CDR3 protein. The repertoire holds around 29,000 distinct CDR3 sequences, with around 5.2% as singletons. V gave up 5 bases and J gave up 4 bases, with 15 bases separating them. Germline V gene lookup returns CDR1 SGDLS and CDR2 YYNGEE. The CDR3 length is 15 residues. Study-wide findings and caveats: Within peripheral blood, clones linked to disease were CD8+ and relatively rare. Both synovial fluid and blood in reactive arthritis had previously been reported to carry some motif variants.

Sequencing was done on a sample of blood, either unsorted or a sorted T cell fraction (not recorded which). This clonotype was obtained from a female donor with ankylosing spondylitis or in good health (not recorded which). This chain joins TRBV9 and TRBJ2-2; no reliable D call. The CDR3, as DNA: TGTGCCAGCAGGTCATTGACGGCCGGCACCGGGGAGCTGTTTTTT. It translates to CASRSLTAGTGELFF. The full variable domain, rest sourced from reference TRBV9 and TRBJ2-2, is DSGVTQTPKHLITATGQRVTLRCSPRSGDLSVYWYQQSLDQGLQFLIQYYNGEERAKGNILERFSAQQFPDLHSELNLSSLELGDSALYFCASRSLTAGTGELFFGEGSRLTVL.